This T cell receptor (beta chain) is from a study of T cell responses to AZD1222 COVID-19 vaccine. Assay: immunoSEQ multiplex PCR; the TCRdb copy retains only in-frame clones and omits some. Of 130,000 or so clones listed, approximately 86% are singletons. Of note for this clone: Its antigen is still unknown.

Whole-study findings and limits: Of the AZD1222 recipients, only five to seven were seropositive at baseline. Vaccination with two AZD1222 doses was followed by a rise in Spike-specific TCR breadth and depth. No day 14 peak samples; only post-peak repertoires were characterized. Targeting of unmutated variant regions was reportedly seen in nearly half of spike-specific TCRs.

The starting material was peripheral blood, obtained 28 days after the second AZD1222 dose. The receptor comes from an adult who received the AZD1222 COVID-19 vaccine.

In nucleotides, the CDR3 is TGTGCCAGCAGCTTAGCAATCTTGGGGGCCAGCACCGGGGAGCTGTTTTTT. It is translated as CASSLAILGASTGELFF. The chain is built from TRBV7-2 and TRBJ2-2; D is possibly TRBD1 (6 bases). The CDR3 loop spans 17 amino acids. The V end was cut by 0 bases, the J end by 4 bases, with 15 bases between. Looked up from germline, CDR1 is SGHTA and CDR2 is FQGNSA.